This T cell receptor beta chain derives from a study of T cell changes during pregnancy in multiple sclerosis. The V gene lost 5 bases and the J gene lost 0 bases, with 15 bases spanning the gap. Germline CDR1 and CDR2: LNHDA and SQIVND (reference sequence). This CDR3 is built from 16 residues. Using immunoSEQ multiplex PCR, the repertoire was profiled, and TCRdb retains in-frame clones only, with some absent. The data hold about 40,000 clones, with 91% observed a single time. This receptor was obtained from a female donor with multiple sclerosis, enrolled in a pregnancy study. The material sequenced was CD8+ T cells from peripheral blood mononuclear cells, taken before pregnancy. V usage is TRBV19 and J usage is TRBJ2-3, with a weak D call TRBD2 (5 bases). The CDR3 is CASSSHSGTSTDTQYF. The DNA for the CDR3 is TGTGCCAGTAGTTCTCACAGCGGAACTAGCACAGATACGCAGTATTTT. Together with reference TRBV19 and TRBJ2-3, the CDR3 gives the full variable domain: DGGITQSPKYLFRKEGQNVTLSCEQNLNHDAMYWYRQDPGQGLRLIYYSQIVNDFQKGDIAEGYSVSREKKESFPLTVTSAQKNPTAFYLCASSSHSGTSTDTQYFGPGTRLTVL.